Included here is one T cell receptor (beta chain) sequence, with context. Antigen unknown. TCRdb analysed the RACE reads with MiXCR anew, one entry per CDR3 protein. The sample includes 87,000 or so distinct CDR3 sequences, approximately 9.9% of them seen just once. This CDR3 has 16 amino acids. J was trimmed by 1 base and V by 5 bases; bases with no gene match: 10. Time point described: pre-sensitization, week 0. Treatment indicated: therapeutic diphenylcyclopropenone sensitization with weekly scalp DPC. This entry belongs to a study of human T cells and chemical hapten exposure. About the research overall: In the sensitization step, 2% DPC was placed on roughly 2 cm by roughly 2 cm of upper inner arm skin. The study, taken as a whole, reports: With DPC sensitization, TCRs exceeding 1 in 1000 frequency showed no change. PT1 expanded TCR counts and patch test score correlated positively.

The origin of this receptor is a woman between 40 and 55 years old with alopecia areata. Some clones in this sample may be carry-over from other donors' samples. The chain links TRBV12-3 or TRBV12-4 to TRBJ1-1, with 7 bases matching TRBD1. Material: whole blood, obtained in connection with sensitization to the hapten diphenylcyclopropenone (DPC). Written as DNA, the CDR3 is TGTGCCAGCAGTCACCTACAGGGGTTCGGGAACACTGAAGCTTTCTTT. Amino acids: CASSHLQGFGNTEAFF.